These 6 T cell receptor beta chains were all obtained from the same sample, sequenced in a study of blood T cell repertoires in COVID-19. The data were produced by immunoSEQ multiplex PCR, yet TCRdb's version contains in-frame clones alone and is incomplete. This sample carries roughly 300,000 clones, about 86% of them seen once, and the ten largest clones take approximately 1.2%. Sequencing was performed on peripheral blood. The receptors were sampled from a woman aged 45 to 65 with acute or convalescent COVID-19.

This clone was picked up one time. The chain carries TRBV19 and TRBJ2-6; no clear D gene. Looked up from germline, CDR1 is LNHDA and CDR2 is SQIVND (reference sequence). CDR3 length: 15 amino acids. V gave up 3 bases and J gave up 0 bases, with 6 bases separating them. The CDR3 spells CASSITYSGANVLTF. The CDR3 coding sequence is TGTGCCAGTAGTATTACCTACTCTGGGGCCAACGTCCTGACTTTC. Filled out from reference TRBV19 and TRBJ2-6, the complete variable domain reads DGGITQSPKYLFRKEGQNVTLSCEQNLNHDAMYWYRQDPGQGLRLIYYSQIVNDFQKGDIAEGYSVSREKKESFPLTVTSAQKNPTAFYLCASSITYSGANVLTFGAGSRLTVL.

The gene calls are TRBV5-1 and TRBJ2-5; perhaps TRBD2 as D (5 bases). Germline assignment: CDR1 SGHRS and CDR2 YFSETQ. Trimming left V 4 bases short and J 5 bases short, with 6 bases between. The length of the CDR3 is 11 residues. This chain's CDR3 is CASSRGETQYF. In nucleotides, the CDR3 is TGCGCCAGCAGCCGAGGGGAGACCCAGTACTTC.

V is TRBV25-1 and J is TRBJ2-3; D is possibly TRBD2 (6 bases). The germline V gene encodes CDR1 MGHDK and CDR2 SYGVNS. Trimming took off 3 bases at V and 4 bases at J, with 11 bases between the two ends. The CDR3 extends over 14 amino acids. The CDR3 nucleotides read TGTGCCAGCAGTGATCGACTAGATCCAGATACGCAGTATTTT. The encoded protein is CASSDRLDPDTQYF.

V and J are TRBV11-2 and TRBJ1-1; D unresolved. The V gene lost 0 bases and the J gene lost 1 base, with 6 bases spanning the gap. Germline assignment: CDR1 SGHAT and CDR2 FQNNGV. The CDR3 contains 14 residues. CDR3 coding DNA: TGTGCCAGCAGCTTAGATCTCGGGAACACTGAAGCTTTCTTT. It yields the protein CASSLDLGNTEAFF.

The chain employs TRBV7-9 and TRBJ1-3, with D maybe TRBD1 (5 bases). CDR1 is SEHNR and CDR2 is FQNEAQ in the germline V gene (reference sequence). The CDR3 spans 16 residues. Trimming removed 5 bases from V and 4 bases from J, with 18 bases in between. In nucleotides, the CDR3 is TGTGCCAGCAGCCTCGGGGAGGGACTTGACGGAAACACCATATATTTT. Translation gives CASSLGEGLDGNTIYF.

This clone is a singleton in its sample. The gene calls are TRBV9 and TRBJ1-2; 7 bases align to TRBD1. Germline values: CDR1 SGDLS, CDR2 YYNGEE. The CDR3 length is 16 residues. The V and J ends lost 5 bases and 4 bases, in that order; junction bases with no gene match: 14. The CDR3 DNA sequence: TGTGCCAGCAGTCCCGGTGGGACAGTTTCCTCCTATGGCTACACCTTC. Translated: CASSPGGTVSSYGYTF. Filled out from reference TRBV9 and TRBJ1-2, the complete variable domain reads DSGVTQTPKHLITATGQRVTLRCSPRSGDLSVYWYQQSLDQGLQFLIQYYNGEERAKGNILERFSAQQFPDLHSELNLSSLELGDSALYFCASSPGGTVSSYGYTFGSGTRLTVV.